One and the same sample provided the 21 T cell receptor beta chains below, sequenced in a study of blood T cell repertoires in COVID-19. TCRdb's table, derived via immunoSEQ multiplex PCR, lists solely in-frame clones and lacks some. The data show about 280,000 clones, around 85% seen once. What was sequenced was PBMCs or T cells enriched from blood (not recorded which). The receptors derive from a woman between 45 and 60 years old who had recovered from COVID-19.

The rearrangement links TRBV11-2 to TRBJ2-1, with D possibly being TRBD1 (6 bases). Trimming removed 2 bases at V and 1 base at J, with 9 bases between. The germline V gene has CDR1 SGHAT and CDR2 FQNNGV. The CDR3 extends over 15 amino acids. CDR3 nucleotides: TGTGCCAGCAGCTTATTACAGGGTTCCTACAATGAGCAGTTCTTC. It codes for CASSLLQGSYNEQFF.

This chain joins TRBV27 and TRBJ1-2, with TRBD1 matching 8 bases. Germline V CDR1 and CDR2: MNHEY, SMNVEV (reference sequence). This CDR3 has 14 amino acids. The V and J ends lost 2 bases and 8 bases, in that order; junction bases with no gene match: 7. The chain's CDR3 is CASSLNRGSWGYTF. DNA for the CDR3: TGTGCCAGCAGTTTAAACAGGGGGAGCTGGGGCTACACCTTC.

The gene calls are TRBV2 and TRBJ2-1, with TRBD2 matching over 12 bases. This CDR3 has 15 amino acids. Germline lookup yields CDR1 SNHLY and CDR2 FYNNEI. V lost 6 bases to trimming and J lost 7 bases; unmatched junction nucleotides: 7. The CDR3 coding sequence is TGTGCCAGCAGGGAAAGACTAGCGGGAGCAAATGAGCAGTTCTTC. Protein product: CASRERLAGANEQFF.

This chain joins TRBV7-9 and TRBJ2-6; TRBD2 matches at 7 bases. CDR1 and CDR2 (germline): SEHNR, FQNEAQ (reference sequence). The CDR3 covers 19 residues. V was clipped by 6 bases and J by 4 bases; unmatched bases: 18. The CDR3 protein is CASSPPGTKLGTGANVLTF. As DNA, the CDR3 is TGTGCCAGCAGTCCTCCCGGGACTAAGCTCGGGACCGGGGCCAACGTCCTGACTTTC. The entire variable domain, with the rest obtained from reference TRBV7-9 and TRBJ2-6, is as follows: DTGVSQNPRHKITKRGQNVTFRCDPISEHNRLYWYRQTLGQGPEFLTYFQNEAQLEKSRLLSDRFSAERPKGSFSTLEIQRTEQGDSAMYLCASSPPGTKLGTGANVLTFGAGSRLTVL.

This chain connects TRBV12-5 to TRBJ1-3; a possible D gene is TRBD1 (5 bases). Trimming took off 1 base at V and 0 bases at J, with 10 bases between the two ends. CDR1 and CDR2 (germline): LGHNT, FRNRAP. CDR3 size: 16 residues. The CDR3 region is CASGLARGGSGNTIYF. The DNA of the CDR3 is TGTGCTAGTGGTTTGGCGAGGGGAGGCTCTGGAAACACCATATATTTT.

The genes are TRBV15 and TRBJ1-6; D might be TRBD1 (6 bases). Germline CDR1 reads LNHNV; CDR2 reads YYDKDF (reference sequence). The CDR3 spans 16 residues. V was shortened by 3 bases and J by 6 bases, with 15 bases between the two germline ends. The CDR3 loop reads CATSRDRSRGNSPLHF. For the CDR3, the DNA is TGTGCCACCAGCAGGGACAGATCGAGGGGTAATTCACCCCTCCACTTT.

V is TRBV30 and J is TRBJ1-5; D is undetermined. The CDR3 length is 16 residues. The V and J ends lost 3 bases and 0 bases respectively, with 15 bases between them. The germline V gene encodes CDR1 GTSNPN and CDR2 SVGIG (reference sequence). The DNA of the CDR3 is TGTGCCTGGAGCAGCGGGAGTCTCGGTAGCAATCAGCCCCAGCATTTT. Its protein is CAWSSGSLGSNQPQHF.

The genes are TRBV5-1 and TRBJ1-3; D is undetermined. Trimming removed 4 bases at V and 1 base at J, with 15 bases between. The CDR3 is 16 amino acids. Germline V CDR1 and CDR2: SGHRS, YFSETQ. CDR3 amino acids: CASSPLSVVSGNTIYF. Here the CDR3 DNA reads TGCGCCAGCAGCCCTCTTTCAGTTGTGTCTGGAAACACCATATATTTT.

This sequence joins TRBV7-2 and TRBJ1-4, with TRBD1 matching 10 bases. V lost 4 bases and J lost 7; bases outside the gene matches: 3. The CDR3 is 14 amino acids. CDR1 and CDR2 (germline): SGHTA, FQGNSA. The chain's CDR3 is CASSSGTGVEKLFF. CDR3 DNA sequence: TGTGCCAGCAGCTCCGGGACAGGGGTTGAAAAACTGTTTTTT.

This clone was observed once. The CDR3 DNA sequence: TGTGCCAGCAGCTTAGTTTCAGGTGTCGATGGCTACACCTTC. Translating it yields CASSLVSGVDGYTF. The chain combines TRBV7-8 with TRBJ1-2; D unclear. V lost 1 base and J lost 6, with 12 bases in between. CDR1 and CDR2 (germline): SGHVS, FQNEAQ. There are 14 residues in the CDR3.

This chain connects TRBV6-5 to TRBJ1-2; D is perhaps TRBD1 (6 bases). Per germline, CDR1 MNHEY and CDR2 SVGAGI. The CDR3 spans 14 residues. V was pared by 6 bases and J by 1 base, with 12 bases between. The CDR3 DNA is TGTGCCAGCAGCAGGACAGCAATTAACTATGGCTACACCTTC. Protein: CASSRTAINYGYTF.

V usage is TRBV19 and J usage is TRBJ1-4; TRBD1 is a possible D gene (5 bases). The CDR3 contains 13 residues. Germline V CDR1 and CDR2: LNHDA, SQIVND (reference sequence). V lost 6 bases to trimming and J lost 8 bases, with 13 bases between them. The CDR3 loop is CASRQQDREKLFF. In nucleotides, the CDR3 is TGTGCCAGTAGACAACAGGATCGGGAAAAACTGTTTTTT.

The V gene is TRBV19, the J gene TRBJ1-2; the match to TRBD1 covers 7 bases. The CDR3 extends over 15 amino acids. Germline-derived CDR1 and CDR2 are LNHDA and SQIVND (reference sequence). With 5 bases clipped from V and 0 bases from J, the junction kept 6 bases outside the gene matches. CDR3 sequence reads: CASSDLGTANYGYTF. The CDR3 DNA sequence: TGTGCCAGTAGTGATCTAGGGACAGCTAACTATGGCTACACCTTC.

The DNA for the CDR3 is TGTGCCAGCAGTGGGCAAGGAGGAGTTTCACCCCTCCACTTT. This encodes CASSGQGGVSPLHF. The chain has TRBV2 and TRBJ1-6; no reliable D call. The V end was cut by 4 bases, the J end by 9 bases, with 13 bases between. Germline loops: CDR1 SNHLY, CDR2 FYNNEI. CDR3 length equals 14 residues.

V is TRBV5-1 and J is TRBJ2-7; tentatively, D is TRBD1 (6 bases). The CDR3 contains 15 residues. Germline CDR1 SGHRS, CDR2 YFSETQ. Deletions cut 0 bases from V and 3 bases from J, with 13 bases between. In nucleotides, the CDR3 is TGCGCCAGCAGCTTGGGGGACATCCAGGTCTACGAGCAGTACTTC. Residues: CASSLGDIQVYEQYF.

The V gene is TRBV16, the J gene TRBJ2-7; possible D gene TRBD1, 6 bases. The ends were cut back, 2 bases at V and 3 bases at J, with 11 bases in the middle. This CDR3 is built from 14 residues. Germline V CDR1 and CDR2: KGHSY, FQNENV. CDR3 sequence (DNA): TGTGCCAGCAGCCAAGGACAGCATAACTACGAGCAGTACTTC. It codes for CASSQGQHNYEQYF.

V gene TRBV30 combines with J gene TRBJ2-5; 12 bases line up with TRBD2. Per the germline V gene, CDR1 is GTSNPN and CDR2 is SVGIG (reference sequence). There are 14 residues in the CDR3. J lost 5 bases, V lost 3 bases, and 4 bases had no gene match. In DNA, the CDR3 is TGTGCCTGGAGGACTAGCGGGAGACTCGAGACCCAGTACTTC. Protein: CAWRTSGRLETQYF.

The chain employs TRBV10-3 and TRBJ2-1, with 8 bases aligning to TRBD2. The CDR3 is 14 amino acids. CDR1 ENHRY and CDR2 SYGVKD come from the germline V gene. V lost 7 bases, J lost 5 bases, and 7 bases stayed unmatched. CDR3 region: CAIMSSSGHNEQFF. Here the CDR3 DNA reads TGTGCCATCATGTCGTCTAGCGGGCACAATGAGCAGTTCTTC.

CDR3 sequence reads: CASSQDPQTVTNQPQHF. The CDR3 nucleotides are TGTGCCAGCAGCCAAGATCCCCAGACAGTCACGAATCAGCCCCAGCATTTT. The rearrangement joins TRBV3-1 (or the pseudogene TRBV3-2) to TRBJ1-5, with D perhaps TRBD1 (5 bases). V shed 0 bases and J shed 4 bases, with 16 bases lying between them. This CDR3 contains 17 residues. In germline, CDR1 is LGHDT, CDR2 YNNKEL (reference sequence).

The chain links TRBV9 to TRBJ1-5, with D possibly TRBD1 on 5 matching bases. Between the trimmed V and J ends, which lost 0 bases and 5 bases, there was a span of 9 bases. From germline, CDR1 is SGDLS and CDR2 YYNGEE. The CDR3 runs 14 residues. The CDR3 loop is CASSVGTIDQPQHF. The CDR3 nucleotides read TGTGCCAGCAGCGTAGGGACAATCGATCAGCCCCAGCATTTT.

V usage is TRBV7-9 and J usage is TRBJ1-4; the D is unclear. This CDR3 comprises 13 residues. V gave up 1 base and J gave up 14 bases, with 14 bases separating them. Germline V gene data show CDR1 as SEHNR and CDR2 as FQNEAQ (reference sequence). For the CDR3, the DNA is TGTGCCAGCAGCTTAGAATGGGAGGGAAGTCTGTTTTTT. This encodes CASSLEWEGSLFF.